This T cell receptor (beta chain) was sequenced in a study of somatic mutations in cytotoxic T cells in rheumatoid arthritis (TCRdb year 2017). At the level of the whole study: Right after diagnosis and prior to the start of any treatment, more than 25 ml EDTA of peripheral blood was drawn from patients. A FACSAria II or Sony SH800 was used to flow-sort some V beta antibody-stained T-cell populations at nearly 100% purity, and TCRB sequencing was also done on sorted V beta1+ cells. In newly diagnosed rheumatoid arthritis without treatment, the study examined if expanded CD8+ T-cell clones harbor somatic mutations, relying on TCRB deep sequencing to characterize clonality. TCRB deep sequencing was performed for about 70 rheumatoid arthritis patients and around 20 healthy controls. Patient and control groups had essentially identical median ages.

Here is what the overall study found, with its caveats: It was unknown which antigens the expanded CD8+ clones targeted, and their absence from virus-specific databases did not exclude viral specificity. In about an eighth of the roughly 65 patients, more than 20% of CD8+ cells belonged to the largest CD8+ clone, while several identical CD8+ TCRB sequences were shared between blood and synovial fluid. There was no significant difference in CD8+ T-cell clonality between rheumatoid arthritis patients and age-matched healthy controls. The slight TRBV07 underrepresentation in patients was not adjusted for multiple comparisons. CD8+ clonality increased with age in patients (Spearman r ≈ 0.49) but not in healthy controls.

Trimming removed 2 bases from V and 2 bases from J; the gene matches leave 8 bases unexplained. CDR1 and CDR2 are drawn from the germline V gene (reference sequence): SEHNR, FQNEAQ. The CDR3, from cysteine to phenylalanine, totals 17 residues. Of the read, only the CDR3 DNA is kept; its 51 bases are in frame from base 1. Sequencing of TCRB CDR3 was done on genomic DNA with the immunoSEQ assay. Regarding the original processing steps: When patient CD8+ clones exceeding 1% were checked against published virus-specific TCRB sequences, only a few matched. The analyses included only productive TCRB rearrangements. Defining a clone by its unique TCRB CDR3 sequence, the study calculated clonality as a productive clonality index derived from Shannon entropy. To calculate repertoire overlap between two samples, the template counts of each clone were considered relative to each sample's total templates. Flow cytometry-measured V-gene usage correlated with V-gene usage from TCRB sequencing, with a Spearman r of less than 0.65. TCRdb's version of the immuneACCESS table is confined to in-frame rearrangements and falls short of the full clone set. An unresolved V gene accounts for under half of the shortfall where checked; the remainder is of unknown origin. The V and J calls and clone size were taken over from that table, and D and trimming were inferred from the DNA. The sample profile shows 6,500 to 7,500 clones; around 87% of them were found once. The top ten constitute 26% of the sample.

Positive magnetic bead selection on an AutoMACS was used to isolate CD4+ and CD8+ cells, with flow cytometry used to check purity. Clonal expansions were first screened by flow cytometry with a TCR V beta antibody panel, then characterized by TCRB deep sequencing of sorted CD8+ fractions. Peripheral blood mononuclear cells were obtained using density gradient separation with Ficoll-Paque PLUS. Nucleospin Tissue or Tissue XS kits were used to extract DNA from CD4-enriched, CD8-enriched or PBMC samples, and a Qubit 2.0 fluorometer was used for quantification. As regards this clone: It lacks a known antigen. The record has no base qualities; no much larger clone is one base away.

This chain is built from TRBV7-9 and TRBJ2-2, and 7 bases in between align with TRBD1. Sequencing was done on a sample of CD8+ T cells sorted from blood. This TCR was recovered from a woman in her 70s with rheumatoid arthritis. The DNA sequence follows: TGTGCCAGCAGCTTATGGTCGGGACAGAGAAACACCGGGGAGCTGTTTTTT. Translation gives CASSLWSGQRNTGELFF. The CDR3, completed at both ends by the reference TRBV7-9 and TRBJ2-2 genes, gives the full variable domain DTGVSQNPRHKITKRGQNVTFRCDPISEHNRLYWYRQTLGQGPEFLTYFQNEAQLEKSRLLSDRFSAERPKGSFSTLEIQRTEQGDSAMYLCASSLWSGQRNTGELFFGEGSRLTVL.